Below, 11 T cell receptor beta chains from the same sample are listed, as sequenced in a study of T cell responses to AZD1222 COVID-19 vaccine. Assay: immunoSEQ multiplex PCR; the TCRdb copy retains only in-frame clones and omits some. Seen here are 150,000 or so clones, 80% to 95% observed once, and the top ten hold 3.6%. The sample in question was peripheral blood, obtained 28 days after the second AZD1222 dose. These receptors were obtained from an adult who received the AZD1222 COVID-19 vaccine.

The J gene is TRBJ2-7, the V gene TRBV6-2 or TRBV6-3, with 7 bases aligning to TRBD2. CDR1 MNHEY and CDR2 SVGEGT come from the germline V gene. J lost 2 bases, V lost 2 bases, and 9 bases had no gene match. The CDR3 totals 16 residues. CDR3 DNA sequence: TGTGCCAGCAGTTACCCCTTGGGGACTACCACCTACGAGCAGTACTTC. This translates into CASSYPLGTTTYEQYF.

The rearrangement joins TRBV2 to TRBJ2-2, with TRBD1 matching 7 bases. The CDR3 has 13 amino acids. CDR1 is SNHLY and CDR2 is FYNNEI in the germline V gene. V lost 5 bases, J lost 6 bases, and 3 bases stayed unmatched. CDR3 nucleotides: TGTGCCAGCAGTCCTCAGGGGGCCGGGGAGCTGTTTTTT. Protein: CASSPQGAGELFF.

This chain joins TRBV5-1 and TRBJ2-6; 8 nucleotides agree with TRBD1. The CDR3 spans 18 residues. The V gene's germline CDR1 is SGHRS and CDR2 YFSETQ. Trimming at V came to 4 bases and at J to 0 bases, leaving 9 bases not matched to a gene. The CDR3 is CASSLRQGTASGANVLTF. As DNA, the CDR3 is TGCGCCAGCAGCCTTCGACAGGGGACTGCCTCTGGGGCCAACGTCCTGACTTTC.

This chain connects TRBV6-5 to TRBJ1-5; D gene uncertain. V was pared by 6 bases and J by 0 bases, with 9 bases between. The CDR3 spans 14 residues. The germline CDR1 and CDR2 sequences are MNHEY and SVGAGI. The CDR3 region has the DNA TGTGCCAGCAGAAGGAGCAATAGCAATCAGCCCCAGCATTTT. The encoded protein is CASRRSNSNQPQHF.

V and J are TRBV5-1 and TRBJ2-7; D is tentatively TRBD1 or TRBD2 (5 bases each). CDR3 length: 14 amino acids. V was trimmed by 4 bases and J by 2 bases, leaving 13 bases between them. Per germline, CDR1 SGHRS and CDR2 YFSETQ. This chain's CDR3 is CASSQTRGPYEQYF. CDR3 nucleotides: TGCGCCAGCAGCCAGACCCGGGGCCCCTACGAGCAGTACTTC.

V gene TRBV7-6 combines with J gene TRBJ2-7; 8 positions agree with TRBD2. The CDR3 length is 16 residues. J was trimmed by 3 bases and V by 5 bases; bases with no gene match: 12. The germline V gene has CDR1 SGHVS and CDR2 FNYEAQ. In nucleotides, the CDR3 is TGTGCCAGCAGCCCAGGCTTAGCGGGATCAAGCTACGAGCAGTACTTC. Translating gives CASSPGLAGSSYEQYF.

The chain employs TRBV2 and TRBJ2-1; 7 bases line up with TRBD1. Looked up from germline, CDR1 is SNHLY and CDR2 is FYNNEI. The CDR3 is 14 amino acids. J was trimmed by 5 bases and V by 8 bases; bases with no gene match: 9. The CDR3 DNA sequence: TGTGCCAGCCGGGACAGAAGTTACGACAATGAGCAGTTCTTC. Residues: CASRDRSYDNEQFF. Filled out from reference TRBV2 and TRBJ2-1, the complete variable domain reads EPEVTQTPSHQVTQMGQEVILRCVPISNHLYFYWYRQILGQKVEFLVSFYNNEISEKSEIFDDQFSVERPDGSNFTLKIRSTKLEDSAMYFCASRDRSYDNEQFFGPGTRLTVL.

The chain is built from TRBV30 and TRBJ1-6; possible D gene TRBD1, 6 bases. Germline CDR1 and CDR2: GTSNPN and SVGIG (reference sequence). Trimming took off 5 bases at V and 11 bases at J, with 19 bases between the two ends. The CDR3 is 14 residues long. The CDR3 coding sequence is TGTGCCTGGGTGCCAGGGGACACAGGTGCACCCCTCCACTTT. Translation gives CAWVPGDTGAPLHF.

This sequence joins TRBV19 and TRBJ1-5; 9 nucleotides agree with TRBD1. The ends lost 5 bases at V and 5 bases at J; junction bases unmatched: 7. This CDR3 is 15 amino acids long. Germline V gene sequence: CDR1 LNHDA, CDR2 SQIVND (reference sequence). CDR3 region: CASSRLRDRDQPQHF. CDR3 DNA: TGTGCCAGTAGTCGACTCCGGGACAGGGATCAGCCCCAGCATTTT.

This sequence joins TRBV7-5 and TRBJ2-5; the D segment call TRBD2 is taken from the table without a DNA check. TRBV7-5 is a documented pseudogene. This CDR3 has 16 residues. The CDR3 DNA follows: TGTGCCAGAAGCCCCCGTCCGGGGGGCGGTCAAGAGACCCAGTACTTC. Residues: CARSPRPGGGQETQYF.

The chain combines TRBV28 with TRBJ1-5, with D tentatively TRBD1 (5 bases). Germline loops: CDR1 MDHEN, CDR2 SYDVKM. Trimming took off 8 bases at V and 1 base at J, with 12 bases between the two ends. This CDR3 has 14 residues. CDR3 DNA sequence: TGTGCCAGCGGGACCTATATGAGCAATCAGCCCCAGCATTTT. The encoded protein is CASGTYMSNQPQHF.